This TCR beta chain comes out of a study of a mutant IDH1 vaccine in newly diagnosed glioma. As to this clone: Its antigen remains unidentified.

Noted time point: baseline, week 1 (first vaccination visit). Treatment specified: pre-vaccination baseline after standard-of-care therapy. The repertoire was sequenced with immunoSEQ multiplex PCR; TCRdb's copy has only in-frame clones and lacks some. The data hold 75,000 to 100,000 clones, with around nine tenths observed a single time. Germline V lookup: CDR1 SGHNT, CDR2 YENEEA. The CDR3 totals 15 residues. The V end lost 5 bases, the J end lost 0 bases, and 11 bases lay between the germline ends. Overall study findings and caveats: Vaccine-induced immune responses occurred in over 80% of patients.

The gene calls are TRBV11-3 and TRBJ2-1; D is uncertain. Sequenced here: PBMCs, sampled from a glioma patient treated with radiotherapy, temozolomide or both. The origin of this receptor is a woman aged 50 to 60 with glioma. CDR3 bases: TGTGCCAGCAGCAAGACGGCTAGCTCCTACAATGAGCAGTTCTTC. Translation: CASSKTASSYNEQFF.